Below, 16 T cell receptor beta chains from the same sample are listed, as sequenced in a study of breast tumors, draining lymph nodes, adjacent tissues. Via MiXCR, TCRdb re-called the multiplex PCR reads, giving one row per CDR3 protein. The sample carries tens of thousands of distinct CDR3 sequences, around 29% recorded once. The lymph nodes were axillary draining lymph nodes from breast cancer patients. The sequenced sample consisted of axillary lymph node tissue. These receptors all come from a female donor with breast cancer. Some clones in this sample may be carry-over from other donors' samples.

This clonotype was detected a few times. The chain uses TRBV5-1 and TRBJ2-3, with TRBD2 matching over 14 bases. V was pared by 1 base and J by 6 bases, with 7 bases of the junction left unmatched. CDR1 and CDR2 from the germline V gene are SGHRS and YFSETQ. The CDR3 has 17 amino acids. DNA of the CDR3: TGCGCCAGCAGCTTGAGGGGACTAGCGGGAGCTCCTGATACGCAGTATTTT. Its translation is CASSLRGLAGAPDTQYF.

This chain connects TRBV6-2 or TRBV6-3 to TRBJ1-1; possible D gene TRBD1, 5 bases. Germline assignment: CDR1 MNHEY and CDR2 SVGEGT. Between the trimmed V and J ends, which lost 8 bases and 7 bases, there was a span of 17 bases. The CDR3 is 13 residues long. In nucleotides, the CDR3 is TGTGCCAGCCAACGCTCAGGGCTCCATGAAGCTTTCTTT. This gives the protein CASQRSGLHEAFF.

Turning to this clonotype: A read error may be the cause here, since a much bigger clone is one base away. The CDR3 does not close with the conserved phenylalanine or tryptophan, likely indicating a read error. V gene TRBV7-8 combines with J gene TRBJ2-4; TRBD2 agrees at 8 bases. Germline CDR1 and CDR2: SGHVS and FQNEAQ. V dropped 2 bases and J dropped 6; count of bases not matched to a gene: 3. The CDR3 extends over 14 amino acids. This CDR3 is CASSLSGSVNIQYL. CDR3 DNA: TGTGCCAGCAGCTTAAGCGGGAGTGTAAACATTCAGTACCTC.

This clonotype showed up many times. Given a much more abundant clone one base away, this may be a read error. CDR3 nucleotides: TGTGCCAGCAGTCACCACCTCCGGGACAGCTATGGCTACACCTTC. Encoded protein: CASSHHLRDSYGYTF. The chain has TRBV6-4 and TRBJ1-2; 7 positions match TRBD1. CDR3 size: 15 residues. The trim removed 5 bases at V and 4 bases at J, leaving 10 bases unmatched. CDR1 MRHNA and CDR2 SNTAGT come from the germline V gene.

The V gene is TRBV4-3, the J gene TRBJ2-7, with 9 bases lining up with TRBD1. Germline lookup yields CDR1 LGHNA and CDR2 YSLEER. V shed 4 bases, J shed 6 bases, and the junction held 4 bases outside the gene matches. The CDR3 extends over 13 amino acids. The CDR3 coding sequence is TGCGCCAGCAGCCGAGGGACAGGGTTCGAGCAGTACTTC. Translating it yields CASSRGTGFEQYF.

J is TRBJ1-2 and V is TRBV6-1, with TRBD1 matching 11 bases. Germline V lookup: CDR1 MNHNS, CDR2 SASEGT. This CDR3 region has 14 residues. J lost 6 bases, V lost 5 bases, and 5 bases had no gene match. The CDR3 sequence is CASSRPGQGDGYTF. As DNA, the CDR3 is TGTGCCAGCAGTCGACCGGGACAGGGGGATGGCTACACCTTC.

This clonotype was seen a single time. The conserved closing phenylalanine or tryptophan is absent in this CDR3, likely reflecting a read error. This chain links TRBV7-2 with TRBJ2-1, with 7 nucleotides matching TRBD2. V lost 3 bases to trimming and J lost 9 bases; unmatched junction nucleotides: 11. In germline, CDR1 is SGHTA, CDR2 FQGNSA. CDR3 length: 15 residues. CDR3 nucleotide sequence: TGTGCCAGCAGCTTGGGGGGGATTACACGGGGTGAGCAGTTCCTC. Protein: CASSLGGITRGEQFL.

In its sample, this clonotype was seen once. This chain's CDR3 is CASSPRGQGKETQYF. Here the CDR3 DNA reads TGTGCCAGCAGCCCAAGGGGCCAGGGTAAAGAGACCCAGTACTTC. The V and J genes are TRBV7-9 and TRBJ2-5; weak D call: TRBD1 (5 bases). V shed 5 bases and J shed 3 bases, with 16 bases lying between them. Looked up from germline, CDR1 is SEHNR and CDR2 is FQNEAQ (reference sequence). The CDR3 loop spans 15 amino acids. The whole variable domain, filled in from reference TRBV7-9 and TRBJ2-5, reads DTGVSQNPRHKITKRGQNVTFRCDPISEHNRLYWYRQTLGQGPEFLTYFQNEAQLEKSRLLSDRFSAERPKGSFSTLEIQRTEQGDSAMYLCASSPRGQGKETQYFGPGTRLLVL.

Ten or more counts support this clonotype. A much larger clone sits a single nucleotide away, making a read error possible. The rearrangement uses TRBV7-8 and TRBJ2-5; 8 bases are a match to TRBD2. CDR1 is SGHVS and CDR2 is FQNEAQ in the germline V gene. The CDR3 length is 17 residues. The DNA of the CDR3 is TGTGCCAGCAGCCGCCTTGGGAGCGGGAGTCCAAGAGAGCCCCAGTACTTC. Translated: CASSRLGSGSPREPQYF.

The chain employs TRBV10-3 and TRBJ1-5, with D tentatively TRBD1 (5 bases). The CDR3 has 17 amino acids. Trimming stripped 3 bases from V and 2 bases from J, with 17 bases between. Germline V gene data show CDR1 as ENHRY and CDR2 as SYGVKD. CDR3 region: CAISELWGGVGNQPQHF. For the CDR3, the DNA is TGTGCCATCAGTGAACTATGGGGGGGGGTGGGCAATCAGCCCCAGCATTTT.

There are many counts of this clonotype. The gene calls are TRBV19 and TRBJ2-7; the D call may be TRBD1 or TRBD2 (8 bases each). The germline V gene has CDR1 LNHDA and CDR2 SQIVND (reference sequence). With 6 bases removed from V and 8 bases from J, the gap between germline ends came to 23 bases. This CDR3 has 15 amino acids. The CDR3 spells CASSRGGTGIPQQYF. DNA of the CDR3: TGTGCCAGTAGCCGGGGGGGGACAGGAATCCCCCAGCAGTACTTC.

This clonotype was detected many times. The gene calls are TRBV4-3 and TRBJ2-7, with D possibly TRBD1 on 6 matching bases. Germline V gene lookup returns CDR1 LGHNA and CDR2 YSLEER. This CDR3 has 15 amino acids. V was pared by 4 bases and J by 3 bases, with 16 bases between. CDR3 nucleotides: TGCGCCAGCAGCCTCAGCCGGGACACCGGCTACGAGCAGTACTTC. It specifies CASSLSRDTGYEQYF.

This clonotype was found many times. The V gene is TRBV10-3, the J gene TRBJ2-7; maybe TRBD1 (8 bases). CDR3 length equals 14 residues. Germline assignment: CDR1 ENHRY and CDR2 SYGVKD. V lost 10 bases and J 2 bases, leaving 18 bases between the germline ends. CDR3 bases: TGTGCCAGCGGCGGAACAGGGGGGGCCTACGAGCAGTACTTC. Encoded protein: CASGGTGGAYEQYF.

This clonotype was seen many times. The chain couples TRBV5-1 to TRBJ2-1, with 9 nucleotides matching TRBD1. The CDR3 is made up of 15 amino acids. Germline-derived CDR1 and CDR2 are SGHRS and YFSETQ. V dropped 5 bases and J dropped 6; count of bases not matched to a gene: 9. The DNA for the CDR3 is TGCGCCAGCAGTTTCGACAGGGGGGATATCAATGAGCAGTTCTTC. Translating it yields CASSFDRGDINEQFF. Full variable domain (outside the CDR3, taken from reference TRBV5-1 and TRBJ2-1): KAGVTQTPRYLIKTRGQQVTLSCSPISGHRSVSWYQQTPGQGLQFLFEYFSETQRNKGNFPGRFSGRQFSNSRSEMNVSTLELGDSALYLCASSFDRGDINEQFFGPGTRLTVL.

For this clonotype: Since no conserved phenylalanine or tryptophan closes the CDR3, a read error is the likely cause. CDR3 sequence reads: CASSPLTSGSYEQYS. CDR3 DNA: TGTGCCAGCAGCCCACTAACCAGCGGGAGCTACGAGCAGTACTCC. The V call is TRBV5-8, the J call TRBJ2-7, with 8 bases that match TRBD2. The V segment lost 4 bases and the J segment 3 bases; nucleotides outside the gene matches: 9. This CDR3 has 15 residues. Germline V gene sequence: CDR1 SGHTS, CDR2 YDEGEE.

Many counts were recorded for this clonotype. The genes are TRBV4-1 and TRBJ2-7; D is possibly TRBD2 (6 bases). The CDR3 totals 16 residues. CDR1 and CDR2 from the germline V gene are MGHRA and YSYEKL. V was pared by 0 bases and J by 0 bases, with 12 bases between. The CDR3 spells CASSQEWGVGSYEQYF. CDR3 nucleotide sequence: TGCGCCAGCAGCCAAGAATGGGGGGTTGGCTCCTACGAGCAGTACTTC.